This T cell receptor beta chain was profiled in a study of T cell responses to AZD1222 COVID-19 vaccine. Here immunoSEQ multiplex PCR was the method, and the copy in TCRdb shows in-frame clones only, minus some. The table lists around 190,000 clones, around 88% of them singletons, with approximately 0.5% in the top ten. The input for sequencing was peripheral blood, taken on day 0 of AZD1222 vaccination. The clonotype was recovered from an adult in good health.

The CDR3 sequence is CSASPPQETQYF. The CDR3 nucleotides read TGCAGTGCTAGTCCGCCTCAAGAGACCCAGTACTTC. The V and J genes are TRBV20-1 and TRBJ2-5; no firm D call. The germline CDR1 and CDR2 sequences are DFQATT and SNEGSKA (reference sequence). Between the trimmed V and J ends, which lost 3 bases and 2 bases, there was a span of 7 bases. The CDR3 is made up of 12 amino acids.